This TCR beta chain was sequenced for a study of blood T cell repertoires in COVID-19. Repertoires were generated with immunoSEQ multiplex PCR, while TCRdb's copy carries only in-frame clones and drops some. Among 170,000 or so clones listed, less than 90% were seen once. Germline assignment: CDR1 GTSNPN and CDR2 SVGIG (reference sequence). CDR3 length: 14 residues. Trimming left V 4 bases short and J 1 base short, with 11 bases between. The table lists this clone with a count of one. The rearrangement uses TRBV30 and TRBJ1-5; D uncertain. The sequencing sample was made of peripheral blood. The receptor's source is a man aged 18 to 30 with active or convalescent COVID-19. DNA for the CDR3: TGTGCCTGGACCCCGGTCGGGAGCAATCAGCCCCAGCATTTT. It translates to CAWTPVGSNQPQHF.